A selection of T cell receptor beta chains follows, all from one sample in a study of blood T cell repertoires in COVID-19. TCRdb's table, derived via immunoSEQ multiplex PCR, lists solely in-frame clones and lacks some. Of over 130,000 clones in the sample, approximately 80% were seen once. The sample comprised peripheral blood. The source of these receptors is a man between 65 and 85 years old with acute or convalescent COVID-19. CDR3s include the opening cysteine and the closing phenylalanine or tryptophan. The D gene is left open where the match is weak. Clone sizes are given selectively: once, few, many, or a class where the clone is expanded.

J,D,V,size,DNA,CDR3
TRBJ1-5,NA,TRBV7-2,NA,TGTGCCAGCAGCCCATCAGGTATGGGGCCGCCCCAGCATTTT,CASSPSGMGPPQHF
TRBJ1-6,NA,TRBV27,NA,TGTGCCAGCAGTTTAAGATTCGCAGGAAATTCACCCCTCCACTTT,CASSLRFAGNSPLHF
TRBJ2-7,TRBD1,TRBV10-3,NA,TGTGCCATCAGGGACCGGCCAGGGGGCGACGAGCAGTACTTC,CAIRDRPGGDEQYF
TRBJ2-7,NA,TRBV6-5,NA,TGTGCCAGCAGTTACGGCCCAGTTGCCTACGAGCAGTACTTC,CASSYGPVAYEQYF
TRBJ2-1,NA,TRBV28,NA,TGTGCCAGCAGAGCGGACAATGAGCAGTTCTTC,CASRADNEQFF
TRBJ1-4,TRBD1,TRBV7-2,NA,TGTGCCAGCAGCGGGGGCAGGGGGCATGAAAAACTGTTTTTT,CASSGGRGHEKLFF
TRBJ1-1,NA,TRBV3-1/TRBV3-2,few,TGTGCCAGCAGCCAGAGGAACACTGAAGCTTTCTTT,CASSQRNTEAFF
TRBJ2-5,TRBD1,TRBV5-1,NA,TGCGCCAGCAGCTTTTCGGGACAGGGGATCTCAGAGACCCAGTACTTC,CASSFSGQGISETQYF
TRBJ1-2,NA,TRBV28,NA,TGTGCCACCAGGGTAGGGGGAGGGCAGAGTTATGGCTACACCTTC,CATRVGGGQSYGYTF
TRBJ1-1,NA,TRBV5-1,NA,TGCGCCAGCAGCCCCGTGGAGGCGGCCCGAGGCGCTTTCTTT,CASSPVEAARGAFF
TRBJ1-2,NA,TRBV7-8,NA,TGTGCCAGCAGCTTAGAATGGGGGGAGGAGGGCTACACCTTC,CASSLEWGEEGYTF
TRBJ1-2,NA,TRBV21-1,few,TGTGCCAGCGGGGCAGGGGGCGTAACTAACTATGGCTACACCTTC,CASGAGGVTNYGYTF
TRBJ1-5,NA,TRBV21-1,NA,TGTGCCAGCAGACGATTGACAGGGGGGTTCGTTAGCAATCAGCCCCAGCATTTT,CASRRLTGGFVSNQPQHF
TRBJ1-4,TRBD1,TRBV27,once,TGTGCCAGCAGACCTCTCGGACAGGGCGATGGGGAAAAACTGTTTTTT,CASRPLGQGDGEKLFF
TRBJ1-2,TRBD1,TRBV6-5,NA,TGTGCCAGCACCTCCGGGACAGCGTATGGCTACACCTTC,CASTSGTAYGYTF
TRBJ2-1,TRBD2,TRBV7-3,NA,TGTGCCAGCAGCTTAAACCCCCCTAGCGGGGGATCCTACAATGAGCAGTTCTTC,CASSLNPPSGGSYNEQFF
TRBJ2-1,NA,TRBV29-1,NA,TGCAGCGTTGAACGAGGGGGGGCCCTATTCTACAATGAGCAGTTCTTC,CSVERGGALFYNEQFF
TRBJ2-5,TRBD2,TRBV19,NA,TGTGCCAGTAGTCCACGAGCGGGAGTGGGGCAAGAGACCCAGTACTTC,CASSPRAGVGQETQYF
TRBJ1-5,TRBD1,TRBV16,NA,TGTGCCAGCAGCCAATCGGGACAGGGCAGTCAGCCCCAGCATTTT,CASSQSGQGSQPQHF
TRBJ1-1,NA,TRBV7-7,NA,TGTGCTAGCAGCTTACTTTATAACACTGAAGCTTTCTTT,CASSLLYNTEAFF
TRBJ1-5,NA,TRBV19,NA,TGTGCCAGTAGTCCGAACAGGGTCGATCAGCCCCAGCATTTT,CASSPNRVDQPQHF
TRBJ2-1,TRBD2,TRBV24-1,NA,TGTGCCACCAGTGATCAAGAGCGGGGGCTACACAATGAGCAGTTCTTC,CATSDQERGLHNEQFF
TRBJ1-5,NA,TRBV2,NA,TGTGCCAGCAGTGAAAGGGGGTTCGGCAATCAGCCCCAGCATTTT,CASSERGFGNQPQHF
TRBJ2-3,TRBD2,TRBV2,NA,TGTGCCAGCGGGAGACTAGCGGGAGGGGATACGCAGTATTTT,CASGRLAGGDTQYF
TRBJ1-3,NA,TRBV29-1,NA,TGCAGCGGTGCTAACTCTGGAAACACCATATATTTT,CSGANSGNTIYF
TRBJ2-1,NA,TRBV13,NA,TGTGCCAGCAGCCCCCGCGGTAGCTCCTACAATGAGCAGTTCTTC,CASSPRGSSYNEQFF
TRBJ1-1,TRBD1,TRBV5-1,NA,TGCGCCAGCAGCATCCGGACAGGAAATAATGAAGCTTTCTTT,CASSIRTGNNEAFF
TRBJ2-7,NA,TRBV6-5,NA,TGTGCCAGCAGCGGACTCTCCTACGAGCAGTACTTC,CASSGLSYEQYF
TRBJ1-2,TRBD1,TRBV5-1,once,TGCGCCAGCAGCTTGGTAGGGGGCAATGGCTACACCTTC,CASSLVGGNGYTF
TRBJ1-5,TRBD1,TRBV6-5,NA,TGTGCCAGCCGGACAGGGAATAATCAGCCCCAGCATTTT,CASRTGNNQPQHF
TRBJ2-2,TRBD1,TRBV7-6,NA,TGTGCCAGCAGCTTGACAGGGGCGGGGGAGCTGTTTTTT,CASSLTGAGELFF
TRBJ2-6,NA,TRBV28,NA,TGTGCCAGCAGTCAAGCAACAGGGATCGCGCCTGGGGCCAACGTCCTGACTTTC,CASSQATGIAPGANVLTF
TRBJ2-1,TRBD2,TRBV24-1,NA,TGTGCCACCAGTGATTTACTAGCGGCGAGGTTGGATGAGCAGTTCTTC,CATSDLLAARLDEQFF
TRBJ2-7,TRBD2,TRBV10-3,NA,TGTGCCATCAGTGACGGGGGGGGCCCCTACGAGCAGTACTTC,CAISDGGGPYEQYF
TRBJ2-3,TRBD2,TRBV24-1,once,TGTGCCACCAGTGACCGTCGGGACTGGGGAGGGGATACGCAGTATTTT,CATSDRRDWGGDTQYF
TRBJ2-5,TRBD2,TRBV5-1,NA,TGCGCCAGCAGCTTAGGTTACGGGGGGGGCGCCCAAGAGACCCAGTACTTC,CASSLGYGGGAQETQYF
TRBJ1-4,NA,TRBV27,NA,TGTGCCAGCAGTAAGGACAGAGGACATGAAAAACTGTTTTTT,CASSKDRGHEKLFF
TRBJ1-6,NA,TRBV7-3,NA,TGTGCCAGCAGCTTAACGCCCCGGGGGGGTTCACCCCTCCACTTT,CASSLTPRGGSPLHF
TRBJ2-5,TRBD1,TRBV11-3,NA,TGTGCCAGCAGCTTAGATGGTCAACAGGGGGAGACCCAGTACTTC,CASSLDGQQGETQYF
TRBJ2-5,NA,TRBV9,NA,TGTGCCAGCAGCGTATCGGGACTTCAAGAGACCCAGTACTTC,CASSVSGLQETQYF
TRBJ1-2,NA,TRBV27,NA,TGTGCCAGCAGTCTCAATTGGGCCAGCGGAGGCTACACCTTC,CASSLNWASGGYTF
TRBJ2-3,TRBD1,TRBV24-1,NA,TGTGCCACCAGTGACATCCAGGGGGCCCCCACAGATACGCAGTATTTT,CATSDIQGAPTDTQYF
TRBJ2-7,TRBD1,TRBV15,NA,TGTGCCACCAGCAGGCCGGACAGGGGACTCTACGAGCAGTACTTC,CATSRPDRGLYEQYF
TRBJ1-3,NA,TRBV28,NA,TGTGCCAGCACCTTTGGGAGCTCTGGAAACACCATATATTTT,CASTFGSSGNTIYF
TRBJ2-1,TRBD1,TRBV18,NA,TGTGCCAGCTCACCACTCTACGACAGGGGGAATGAGCAGTTCTTC,CASSPLYDRGNEQFF
TRBJ1-4,NA,TRBV15,NA,TGTGCCACCAGCAGGTTTTTCTATGCTGAGGGTACTAATGAAAAACTGTTTTTT,CATSRFFYAEGTNEKLFF
TRBJ2-1,NA,TRBV27,NA,TGTGCCAGCAGAAGGGCGGGGAACTCCTACAATGAGCAGTTCTTC,CASRRAGNSYNEQFF
TRBJ2-5,NA,TRBV3-1/TRBV3-2,NA,TGTGCCAGCAGCCAAGGTGGCGGGACAGAGACCCAGTACTTC,CASSQGGGTETQYF
TRBJ2-2,NA,TRBV9,NA,TGTGCCAGCAGCGTAGACGGGGGTTGGAACACCGGGGAGCTGTTTTTT,CASSVDGGWNTGELFF
TRBJ2-7,TRBD1,TRBV7-9,few,TGTGCCAGCAGCCTGACAGGGGTCTACGAGCAGTACTTC,CASSLTGVYEQYF
TRBJ1-6,NA,TRBV5-1,NA,TGCGCCAGCAGCTTGTTTCCAGGGGTGAATAATTCACCCCTCCACTTT,CASSLFPGVNNSPLHF
TRBJ1-6,NA,TRBV6-5,NA,TGTGCCAGCAGCCCCTCGTACGGGGAGACACCCCTCCACTTT,CASSPSYGETPLHF
TRBJ2-2,TRBD2,TRBV7-3,NA,TGTGCCAGCAGCTTAACTAGCGGGGAGAACACCGGGGAGCTGTTTTTT,CASSLTSGENTGELFF